This is a list of T cell receptor beta chains from one sample in a study of Graves' ophthalmopathy and Graves' hyperthyroidism. TCRdb analysed the multiplex PCR reads with MiXCR anew, one entry per CDR3 protein. This table has 580,000 or so distinct CDR3 sequences, roughly 39% appearing once. Sequencing used peripheral blood or thyroid tissue (not recorded which). Every receptor here comes from an adult man with Graves' hyperthyroidism. The CDR3 runs from the conserved cysteine through the conserved F or W. D genes are given only for firm matches. Not all rows give a size; the values are once, few, many and, for expanded clones, a class.

j_gene | v_gene | d_gene | abundance | CDR3aa | CDR3nt
TRBJ2-5 | TRBV18 | - | - | CASSPLSARRETQYF | TGTGCCAGCTCACCACTTTCGGCCCGCCGGGAGACCCAGTACTTC
TRBJ1-2 | TRBV29-1 | TRBD1 | many | CSVEERGRGYTF | TGCAGCGTTGAAGAAAGGGGGCGAGGCTACACCTTC
TRBJ2-2 | TRBV5-1 | TRBD2 | many | CASATSGDGELFF | TGCGCCAGCGCCACTAGCGGGGACGGGGAGCTGTTTTTT
TRBJ2-5 | TRBV15 | - | many | CATSRVRETQYF | TGTGCCACCAGCAGAGTGCGAGAGACCCAGTACTTC
TRBJ2-5 | TRBV29-1 | - | - | CSVDPSQGGNYLETQYF | TGCAGCGTTGATCCCTCGCAGGGGGGGAACTATTTGGAGACCCAGTACTTC
TRBJ1-2 | TRBV29-1 | - | many | CSVEPYRDGYTF | TGCAGCGTTGAACCCTACAGGGACGGCTACACCTTC
TRBJ2-5 | TRBV11-2 | TRBD1 | many | CASRQGQVSLEETQYF | TGTGCCAGCAGACAAGGACAGGTCAGCCTGGAAGAGACCCAGTACTTC
TRBJ2-5 | TRBV7-2 | TRBD2 | - | CASSFLRLAGVGQETQYF | TGTGCCAGCAGCTTTCTTCGCCTAGCGGGGGTGGGACAAGAGACCCAGTACTTC
TRBJ2-7 | TRBV2 | - | - | CASTSGRSGDPSYEQYF | TGTGCCAGCACTTCAGGGAGGTCTGGGGATCCCTCCTACGAGCAGTACTTC
TRBJ1-5 | TRBV6-1 | TRBD1 | many | CASKRQGAPNQPQHF | TGTGCCAGCAAAAGACAGGGGGCACCGAATCAGCCCCAGCATTTT
TRBJ1-6 | TRBV9 | - | many | CASSVGSDNSPLHF | TGTGCCAGCAGCGTAGGATCAGATAATTCACCCCTCCACTTT
TRBJ1-1 | TRBV10-1 | - | once | CASVAGHPNTEAFF | TGCGCCAGCGTCGCGGGACACCCGAACACTGAAGCTTTCTTT
TRBJ1-2 | TRBV9 | - | - | CASSASGFQGYGYTF | TGTGCCAGCAGCGCGTCAGGGTTTCAAGGTTATGGCTACACCTTC
TRBJ1-2 | TRBV4-1 | TRBD1 | few | CASSQESRGLGGYTF | TGCGCCAGCAGCCAAGAGTCCAGGGGGCTTGGTGGCTACACCTTC
TRBJ1-3 | TRBV13 | - | - | CASRTVLSGNTIYF | TGTGCCAGCCGGACAGTGCTCTCTGGAAACACCATATATTTT
TRBJ1-1 | TRBV29-1 | - | - | CNVEGPTGLTEAFF | TGCAACGTTGAAGGCCCCACTGGGCTCACTGAAGCTTTCTTT
TRBJ2-7 | TRBV29-1 | - | - | CSVARASDEQYF | TGCAGCGTTGCTCGGGCTAGCGACGAGCAGTACTTC
TRBJ2-4 | TRBV15 | TRBD1 | - | CATSRGSGGLAKNIQYF | TGTGCCACCAGCAGAGGTTCAGGGGGCCTAGCCAAAAACATTCAGTACTTC
TRBJ2-2 | TRBV12-3/TRBV12-4 | - | many | CASRLGTENTGELFF | TGTGCCAGCAGACTGGGGACGGAGAACACCGGGGAGCTGTTTTTT
TRBJ2-4 | TRBV29-1 | - | - | CSAGGGADKVDIQYF | TGCAGCGCCGGAGGGGGCGCGGATAAGGTAGACATTCAGTACTTC
TRBJ2-1 | TRBV7-9 | - | - | CASSLEGRGGEQFF | TGTGCCAGCAGCTTAGAGGGTAGGGGTGGCGAGCAGTTCTTC
TRBJ1-5 | TRBV2 | TRBD1 | many | CASALTGSNQPQHF | TGTGCCAGCGCCTTGACAGGGAGCAATCAGCCCCAGCATTTT
TRBJ1-6 | TRBV9 | - | many | CASSGQRNNSPLHF | TGTGCCAGCTCCGGACAGAGAAATAATTCACCCCTCCACTTT
TRBJ2-2 | TRBV11-3 | - | few | CASSREPGELFF | TGTGCCAGCAGTCGGGAGCCCGGGGAGCTGTTTTTT
TRBJ1-1 | TRBV2 | - | many | CASKVWNTEAFF | TGTGCCAGCAAGGTCTGGAACACTGAAGCTTTCTTT
TRBJ2-5 | TRBV6-6 | TRBD2 | many | CASSPVAGAQETQYF | TGTGCCAGCAGTCCCGTCGCGGGAGCACAAGAGACCCAGTACTTC
TRBJ1-5 | TRBV6-5 | TRBD1 | once | CASSRGQGSQHF | TGTGCCAGCAGCCGGGGACAGGGCTCGCAGCATTTT
TRBJ2-2 | TRBV2 | TRBD2 | - | CASSEAGSGNDGGELFF | TGTGCCAGCAGTGAAGCGGGTAGCGGGAACGACGGCGGGGAGCTGTTTTTT
TRBJ1-2 | TRBV29-1 | TRBD1 | - | CSVRDRGDYGYTF | TGCAGCGTTAGGGACAGGGGCGACTATGGCTACACCTTC
TRBJ1-1 | TRBV6-5 | - | - | CASSWGTGRDTEAFF | TGTGCCAGCAGTTGGGGCACAGGAAGGGACACTGAAGCTTTCTTT